These 25 T cell receptor beta chains came from one sample sequenced in a study of CD8+ T cells in alopecia areata. Reverse transcription of extracted RNA yielded cDNA, which provided the sequencing template. Profiling relied on immunoSEQ multiplex PCR, and the TCRdb table lists in-frame clones only, not all of them. The sample shows 170,000 or so clones, roughly 50% of them seen only once. Treatment noted: oral pan-JAK inhibitor, 5-10 mg twice daily. Material: CD8+ T cells sorted from blood, obtained at week 24, from a patient treated with tofacitinib. All receptors derive from a human donor with alopecia areata.

This clone was picked up one time. This rearrangement joins TRBV9 to TRBJ2-7; TRBD1 is a possible D gene (5 bases). V was pared by 0 bases and J by 3 bases, with 13 bases between. Germline V gene sequence: CDR1 SGDLS, CDR2 YYNGEE. CDR3 length equals 15 residues. Here the CDR3 reads CASSVGVGPSYEQYF. CDR3 sequence (DNA): TGTGCCAGCAGCGTAGGTGTGGGGCCGAGCTACGAGCAGTACTTC.

CDR3 in amino acids: CASSLGTVYGYTF. The CDR3 DNA is TGTGCCAGCAGCTTAGGAACAGTGTATGGCTACACCTTC. The chain combines TRBV7-2 with TRBJ1-2; no clear D. Germline-derived CDR1 and CDR2 are SGHTA and FQGNSA. The CDR3 loop spans 13 amino acids. Trimming left V 1 base short and J 5 bases short, with 8 bases between. Using reference TRBV7-2 and TRBJ1-2 for the parts outside the CDR3, the full variable domain is GAGVSQSPSNKVTEKGKDVELRCDPISGHTALYWYRQSLGQGLEFLIYFQGNSAPDKSGLPSDRFSAERTGGSVSTLTIQRTQQEDSAVYLCASSLGTVYGYTFGSGTRLTVV.

This clone was counted a few times. The rearrangement uses TRBV7-2 and TRBJ2-1; D might be TRBD1 or TRBD2, each matching 6 bases. The CDR3 sequence is 13 residues long. Trimming left V 5 bases short and J 9 bases short, with 14 bases between. Germline CDR1 SGHTA, CDR2 FQGNSA. The CDR3 nucleotides read TGTGCCAGCAGCCTCTTGTCGGGGGCTGAGCAGTTCTTC. Translation gives CASSLLSGAEQFF.

In DNA form, the CDR3 reads TGTGCCACCACCGGACAGGGGGTCGCAGATACGCAGTATTTT. Translated, it gives CATTGQGVADTQYF. V gene TRBV2 combines with J gene TRBJ2-3; 10 nucleotides match TRBD1. From germline, CDR1 is SNHLY and CDR2 FYNNEI. This CDR3 contains 14 residues. The junction had 8 bases not matched to a gene; V was cut back by 10 bases and J by 4 bases.

V is TRBV9 and J is TRBJ2-2, with D hard to call. The CDR3 contains 15 residues. Germline V gene lookup returns CDR1 SGDLS and CDR2 YYNGEE. V dropped 0 bases and J dropped 1 base, with 7 bases sitting between them. The CDR3 nucleotides read TGTGCCAGCAGCGTAGGGATCTTGAACACCGGGGAGCTGTTTTTT. It is translated as CASSVGILNTGELFF.

This clone was seen a handful of times. V usage is TRBV28 and J usage is TRBJ1-6, with 9 bases that match TRBD1. Trimming at V came to 4 bases and at J to 7 bases, leaving 11 bases not matched to a gene. This CDR3 is built from 17 residues. CDR1 is MDHEN, CDR2 SYDVKM, per germline. CDR3 DNA sequence: TGTGCCAGCAGTTCGCCCGGGACAGGGATTACGAATTCACCCCTCCACTTT. As protein: CASSSPGTGITNSPLHF. Full variable domain (missing parts from reference TRBV28 and TRBJ1-6): DVKVTQSSRYLVKRTGEKVFLECVQDMDHENMFWYRQDPGLGLRLIYFSYDVKMKEKGDIPEGYSVSREKKERFSLILESASTNQTSMYLCASSSPGTGITNSPLHFGNGTRLTVT.

The chain carries TRBV13 and TRBJ2-3; 8 bases line up with TRBD2. Germline V gene sequence: CDR1 PRHDT, CDR2 FYEKMQ (reference sequence). The length of the CDR3 is 16 residues. The junction had 13 bases not matched to a gene; V was cut back by 5 bases and J by 6 bases. The CDR3 loop reads CASSPSPGTSLDTQYF. Written as DNA, the CDR3 is TGTGCCAGCAGCCCGAGTCCCGGGACTAGTTTGGATACGCAGTATTTT.

The rearrangement uses TRBV27 and TRBJ1-2, with no clear D. CDR1 and CDR2 (germline): MNHEY, SMNVEV (reference sequence). V gave up 0 bases and J gave up 0 bases, with 8 bases separating them. The CDR3 spans 15 residues. The CDR3 protein is CASSLSNPANYGYTF. As DNA, the CDR3 is TGTGCCAGCAGTTTATCAAATCCAGCTAACTATGGCTACACCTTC.

This chain joins TRBV29-1 and TRBJ1-2; D gene ambiguous. V was pared by 4 bases and J by 4 bases, with 16 bases between. CDR3 size: 14 residues. The germline V gene encodes CDR1 SQVTM and CDR2 ANQGSEA. CDR3 nucleotide sequence: TGCAGCGTTGTGGACCGCAGAATTTCCTATGGCTACACCTTC. This sequence encodes CSVVDRRISYGYTF.

The chain joins TRBV11-3 to TRBJ2-2; D is perhaps TRBD1 (6 bases). V was trimmed by 5 bases and J by 3 bases, leaving 19 bases between them. The length of the CDR3 is 17 residues. Germline CDR1 is SGHNT and CDR2 is YENEEA. CDR3 DNA sequence: TGTGCCAGCAGCCCCGGGTCGGAAACAGGGTACACCGGGGAGCTGTTTTTT. Amino acid sequence: CASSPGSETGYTGELFF.

The chain joins TRBV7-9 to TRBJ2-7, with D hard to call. Germline loops: CDR1 SEHNR, CDR2 FQNEAQ (reference sequence). V lost 1 base, J lost 2 bases, and 9 bases lay in between. The CDR3 has 14 amino acids. The chain's CDR3 is CASSLGLGAYEQYF. In DNA form, the CDR3 reads TGTGCCAGCAGCTTAGGGTTGGGCGCCTACGAGCAGTACTTC. Full variable domain (missing parts from reference TRBV7-9 and TRBJ2-7): DTGVSQNPRHKITKRGQNVTFRCDPISEHNRLYWYRQTLGQGPEFLTYFQNEAQLEKSRLLSDRFSAERPKGSFSTLEIQRTEQGDSAMYLCASSLGLGAYEQYFGPGTRLTVT.

CDR3 in DNA: TGCGCCAGCAGCCAAGACAGCAGAAATTCACCCCTCCACTTT. It yields the protein CASSQDSRNSPLHF. The chain couples TRBV4-3 to TRBJ1-6, with D unresolved. The CDR3 contains 14 residues. The V gene's germline CDR1 is LGHNA and CDR2 YSLEER. Trimming stripped 0 bases from V and 7 bases from J, with 7 bases between.

This clone was detected only a few times. CDR3 protein: CASSSSMYEQFF. Written as DNA, the CDR3 is TGTGCCAGCAGCTCAAGTATGTATGAGCAGTTCTTC. V and J are TRBV11-2 and TRBJ2-1; D call uncertain. The germline CDR1 and CDR2 sequences are SGHAT and FQNNGV. The CDR3 contains 12 residues. Trimming took off 4 bases at V and 8 bases at J, with 9 bases between the two ends.

This clone was counted only a few times. V and J are TRBV10-2 and TRBJ2-3, with D possibly TRBD1 on 6 matching bases. The CDR3 is made up of 13 amino acids. V lost 2 bases, J lost 4 bases, and 7 bases lay in between. CDR1 and CDR2 from the germline V gene are WSHSY and SAAADI. This chain's CDR3 is CASSEGGADTQYF. The DNA for the CDR3 is TGCGCCAGCAGTGAGGGGGGCGCAGATACGCAGTATTTT.

V gene TRBV5-8 combines with J gene TRBJ2-7; 7 nucleotides match TRBD1. Germline CDR1 SGHTS, CDR2 YDEGEE. Unmatched junction bases numbered 8, after V lost 2 bases and J lost 6 bases. This CDR3 region has 14 residues. This CDR3 reads CASSLPGQMREQYF. CDR3 DNA: TGTGCCAGCAGCTTACCGGGACAGATGCGCGAGCAGTACTTC.

This clone was detected a few times. The rearrangement links TRBV18 to TRBJ2-7, with 8 nucleotides matching TRBD1. After removal of 2 bases from V and 4 bases from J, the junction contained 4 bases not matched to a gene. This CDR3 is built from 14 residues. Germline V CDR1 and CDR2: KGHSH, LQKENI. CDR3 residues: CASSPDRGGYEQYF. The CDR3 bases are TGTGCCAGCTCACCAGACAGGGGTGGGTACGAGCAGTACTTC.

This clone was counted a few times. The V gene is TRBV9, the J gene TRBJ1-4, with D possibly TRBD1 on 5 matching bases. This CDR3 has 13 residues. The germline V gene has CDR1 SGDLS and CDR2 YYNGEE. V gave up 3 bases and J gave up 8 bases, with 11 bases separating them. The CDR3 sequence is CASSADPGEKLFF. In DNA form, the CDR3 reads TGTGCCAGCAGCGCCGATCCAGGGGAAAAACTGTTTTTT.

V usage is TRBV5-1 and J usage is TRBJ2-5; TRBD1 aligns across 7 bases. Germline CDR1 is SGHRS and CDR2 is YFSETQ. V shed 7 bases and J 1 base; nucleotides not matched to a gene: 4. The CDR3 contains 13 residues. CDR3 amino acids: CASGTEPQETQYF. DNA for the CDR3: TGCGCCAGCGGGACAGAGCCCCAAGAGACCCAGTACTTC.

This clone was recorded a few times. This chain links TRBV29-1 with TRBJ2-6, with D possibly matching TRBD1 (6 bases). V was pared by 5 bases and J by 0 bases, with 11 bases between. This CDR3 has 15 amino acids. Germline V gives CDR1 SQVTM, CDR2 ANQGSEA. The CDR3 loop is CSVMDRGSGANVLTF. DNA of the CDR3: TGCAGCGTTATGGACAGAGGCTCTGGGGCCAACGTCCTGACTTTC.

This sequence joins TRBV7-9 and TRBJ2-6; tentatively, D is TRBD1 or TRBD2 (5 bases each). V was pared by 5 bases and J by 6 bases, with 14 bases between. The CDR3 spans 15 residues. CDR1 and CDR2 (germline): SEHNR, FQNEAQ (reference sequence). The CDR3 region has the DNA TGTGCCAGCAGCCCCACCGGGGCCGAGGCCAACGTCCTGACTTTC. It codes for CASSPTGAEANVLTF.

This clone was counted only a few times. The V call is TRBV15, the J call TRBJ1-5, with 11 bases identical to TRBD1. The CDR3 sequence is 19 residues long. The J segment lost 4 bases and the V segment lost 0 bases, leaving 11 bases of the junction unmatched. The germline V gene encodes CDR1 LNHNV and CDR2 YYDKDF (reference sequence). CDR3 in DNA: TGTGCCACCAGCAGAGATAAGGACAGGGGGCTGGGTGAGAATCAGCCCCAGCATTTT. This sequence encodes CATSRDKDRGLGENQPQHF.

The sample holds a few counts of this clone. The gene calls are TRBV7-9 and TRBJ2-7, with 8 bases aligning to TRBD1. CDR3 length: 13 residues. Germline values: CDR1 SEHNR, CDR2 FQNEAQ (reference sequence). J was trimmed by 2 bases and V by 6 bases; bases with no gene match: 3. CDR3: CASRLQGAYEQYF. CDR3 nucleotides: TGTGCCAGCAGATTACAGGGGGCCTACGAGCAGTACTTC.

Only a few counts were recorded for this clone. This chain joins TRBV13 and TRBJ2-2, with 7 nucleotides matching TRBD1. V lost 2 bases, J lost 1 base, and 4 bases stayed unmatched. The CDR3 runs 16 residues. CDR1 PRHDT and CDR2 FYEKMQ come from the germline V gene (reference sequence). The CDR3, as DNA: TGTGCCAGCAGCTTATCAGGGACAGAGAACACCGGGGAGCTGTTTTTT. As protein: CASSLSGTENTGELFF. Full variable domain (rest looked up from reference TRBV13 and TRBJ2-2): AAGVIQSPRHLIKEKRETATLKCYPIPRHDTVYWYQQGPGQDPQFLISFYEKMQSDKGSIPDRFSAQQFSDYHSELNMSSLELGDSALYFCASSLSGTENTGELFFGEGSRLTVL.

A few counts support this clone. V usage is TRBV7-8 and J usage is TRBJ1-2, with a weak D call TRBD1 (5 bases). The CDR3 extends over 12 amino acids. Germline loops: CDR1 SGHVS, CDR2 FQNEAQ. With 5 bases removed from V and 7 bases from J, the gap between germline ends came to 11 bases. CDR3 DNA: TGTGCCAGCAGCCCCCGGGACCTTGGCTACACCTTC. Protein sequence: CASSPRDLGYTF.

The sample holds a few counts of this clone. The rearrangement uses TRBV11-2 and TRBJ2-7, with a weak D call TRBD2 (5 bases). The CDR3 is 16 amino acids. V lost 4 bases and J lost 5, with 21 bases in between. CDR1 SGHAT and CDR2 FQNNGV come from the germline V gene. CDR3 sequence: CASSSRVLVSNDEQYF. The CDR3 coding sequence is TGTGCCAGCAGCTCCAGAGTACTAGTCTCTAATGACGAGCAGTACTTC.